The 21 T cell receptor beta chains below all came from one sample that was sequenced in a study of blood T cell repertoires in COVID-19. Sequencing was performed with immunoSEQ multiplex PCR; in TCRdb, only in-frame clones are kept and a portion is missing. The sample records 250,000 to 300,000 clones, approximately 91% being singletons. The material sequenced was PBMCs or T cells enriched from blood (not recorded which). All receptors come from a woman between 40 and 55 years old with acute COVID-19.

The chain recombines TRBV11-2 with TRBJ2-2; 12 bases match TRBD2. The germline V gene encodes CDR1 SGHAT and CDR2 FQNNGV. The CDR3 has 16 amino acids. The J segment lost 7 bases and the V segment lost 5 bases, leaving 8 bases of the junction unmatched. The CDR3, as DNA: TGTGCCAGCAGCGGTTGGACTAGCGGGGTGAGCGGGGAGCTGTTTTTT. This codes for CASSGWTSGVSGELFF.

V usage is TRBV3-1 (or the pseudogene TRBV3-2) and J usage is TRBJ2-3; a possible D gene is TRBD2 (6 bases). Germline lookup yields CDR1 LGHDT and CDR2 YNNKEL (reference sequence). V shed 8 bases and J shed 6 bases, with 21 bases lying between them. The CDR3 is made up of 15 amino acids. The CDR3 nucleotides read TGTGCCAGCCCTATAAGGGAACGGGAGCTCGATACGCAGTATTTT. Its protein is CASPIRERELDTQYF.

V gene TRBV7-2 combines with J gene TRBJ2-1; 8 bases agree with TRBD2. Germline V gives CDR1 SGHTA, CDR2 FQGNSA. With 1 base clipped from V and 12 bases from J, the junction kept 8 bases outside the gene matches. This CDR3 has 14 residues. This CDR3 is CASSLGGAGEGQFF. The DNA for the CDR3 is TGTGCCAGCAGCTTAGGAGGAGCGGGAGAGGGGCAGTTCTTC. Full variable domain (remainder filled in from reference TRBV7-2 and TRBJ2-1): GAGVSQSPSNKVTEKGKDVELRCDPISGHTALYWYRQSLGQGLEFLIYFQGNSAPDKSGLPSDRFSAERTGGSVSTLTIQRTQQEDSAVYLCASSLGGAGEGQFFGPGTRLTVL.

CDR3 coding DNA: TGTGCTAGTGGTTTGGTAAGTAGCAAGAACACTGAAGCTTTCTTT. It codes for CASGLVSSKNTEAFF. The chain links TRBV12-5 to TRBJ1-1; D ambiguous. Germline V gene sequence: CDR1 LGHNT, CDR2 FRNRAP. Trimming removed 0 bases at V and 1 base at J, with 9 bases between. The CDR3 contains 15 residues.

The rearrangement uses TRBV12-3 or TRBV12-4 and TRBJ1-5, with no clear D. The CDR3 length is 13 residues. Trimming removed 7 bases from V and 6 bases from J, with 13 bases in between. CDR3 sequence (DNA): TGTGCCAGCACCTACTTTATTGGTCAGCCCCAGCATTTT. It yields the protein CASTYFIGQPQHF.

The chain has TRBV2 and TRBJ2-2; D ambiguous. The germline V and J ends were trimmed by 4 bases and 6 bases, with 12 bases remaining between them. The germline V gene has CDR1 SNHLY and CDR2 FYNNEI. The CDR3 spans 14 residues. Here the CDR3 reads CASSVGREAGELFF. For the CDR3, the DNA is TGTGCCAGCAGTGTCGGAAGAGAGGCCGGGGAGCTGTTTTTT.

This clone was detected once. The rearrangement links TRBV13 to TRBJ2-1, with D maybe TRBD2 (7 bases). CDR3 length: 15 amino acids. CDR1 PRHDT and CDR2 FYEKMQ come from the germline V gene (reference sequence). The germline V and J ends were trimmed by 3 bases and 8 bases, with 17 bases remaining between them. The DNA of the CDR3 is TGTGCCAGCAGCTTCGCCGGGGGGCGCGACTATGAGCAGTTCTTC. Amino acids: CASSFAGGRDYEQFF.

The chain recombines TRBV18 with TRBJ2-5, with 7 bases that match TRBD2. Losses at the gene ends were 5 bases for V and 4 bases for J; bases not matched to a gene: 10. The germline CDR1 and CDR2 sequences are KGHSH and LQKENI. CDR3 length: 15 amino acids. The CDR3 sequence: CASSSGASGRETQYF. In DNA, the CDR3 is TGTGCCAGCTCATCTGGGGCTAGCGGAAGAGAGACCCAGTACTTC.

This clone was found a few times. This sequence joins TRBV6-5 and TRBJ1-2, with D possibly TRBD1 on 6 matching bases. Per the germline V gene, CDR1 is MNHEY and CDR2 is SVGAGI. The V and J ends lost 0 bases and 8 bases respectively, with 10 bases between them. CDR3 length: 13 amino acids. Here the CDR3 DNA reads TGTGCCAGCAGTTACTCGTCAGGGGCCGGCTACACCTTC. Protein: CASSYSSGAGYTF.

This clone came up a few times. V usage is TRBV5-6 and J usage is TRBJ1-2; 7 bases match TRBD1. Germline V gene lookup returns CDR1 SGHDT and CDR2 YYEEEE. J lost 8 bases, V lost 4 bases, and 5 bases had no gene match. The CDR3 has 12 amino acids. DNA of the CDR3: TGTGCCAGCAGCACAGGGGAGTGGGGCTACACCTTC. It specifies CASSTGEWGYTF.

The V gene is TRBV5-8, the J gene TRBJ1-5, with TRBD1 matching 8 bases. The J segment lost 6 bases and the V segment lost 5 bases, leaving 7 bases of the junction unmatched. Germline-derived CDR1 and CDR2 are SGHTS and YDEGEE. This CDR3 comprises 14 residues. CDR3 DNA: TGTGCCAGCAGTTCAGGGGGCTGGGCTCAGCCCCAGCATTTT. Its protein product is CASSSGGWAQPQHF.

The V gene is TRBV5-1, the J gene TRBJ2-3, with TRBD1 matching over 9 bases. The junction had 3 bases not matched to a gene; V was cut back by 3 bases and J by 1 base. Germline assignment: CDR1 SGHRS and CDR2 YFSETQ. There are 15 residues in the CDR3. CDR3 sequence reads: CASSYRTGGTDTQYF. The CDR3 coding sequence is TGCGCCAGCAGCTACCGGACAGGGGGCACAGATACGCAGTATTTT.

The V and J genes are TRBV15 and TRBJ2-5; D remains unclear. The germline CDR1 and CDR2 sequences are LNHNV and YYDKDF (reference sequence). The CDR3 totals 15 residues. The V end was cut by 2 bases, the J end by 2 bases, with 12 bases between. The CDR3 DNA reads TGTGCCACCAGCAGAAGGTGGAGTGCGCAAGAGACCCAGTACTTC. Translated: CATSRRWSAQETQYF.

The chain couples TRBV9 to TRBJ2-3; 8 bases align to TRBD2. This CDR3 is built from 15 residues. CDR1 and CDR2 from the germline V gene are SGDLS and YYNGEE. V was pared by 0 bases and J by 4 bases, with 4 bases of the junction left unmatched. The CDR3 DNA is TGTGCCAGCAGCGTAGCGGGGGGGCCACCAGATACGCAGTATTTT. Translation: CASSVAGGPPDTQYF. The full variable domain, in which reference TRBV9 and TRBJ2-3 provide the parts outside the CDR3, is DSGVTQTPKHLITATGQRVTLRCSPRSGDLSVYWYQQSLDQGLQFLIQYYNGEERAKGNILERFSAQQFPDLHSELNLSSLELGDSALYFCASSVAGGPPDTQYFGPGTRLTVL.

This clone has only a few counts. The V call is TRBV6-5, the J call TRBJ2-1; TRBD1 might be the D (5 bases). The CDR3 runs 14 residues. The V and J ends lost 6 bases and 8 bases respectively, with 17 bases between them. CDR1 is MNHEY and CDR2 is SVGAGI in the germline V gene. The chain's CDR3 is CASSYAQPGYEQFF. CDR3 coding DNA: TGTGCCAGCAGCTACGCCCAACCAGGGTATGAGCAGTTCTTC.

CDR3 sequence: CASSIERTGLDYGYTF. CDR3 in DNA: TGTGCCAGTAGTATTGAACGGACAGGGTTGGACTATGGCTACACCTTC. V and J are TRBV19 and TRBJ1-2, with TRBD1 identical over 8 bases. There are 16 residues in the CDR3. V dropped 3 bases and J dropped 3; count of bases not matched to a gene: 9. In germline, CDR1 is LNHDA, CDR2 SQIVND (reference sequence).

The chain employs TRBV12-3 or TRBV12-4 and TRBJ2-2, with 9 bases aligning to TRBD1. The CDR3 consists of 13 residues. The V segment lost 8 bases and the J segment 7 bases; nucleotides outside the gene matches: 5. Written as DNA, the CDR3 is TGTGCCAGCGGAGACAGGGGGTACGGGGAGCTGTTTTTT. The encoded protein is CASGDRGYGELFF.

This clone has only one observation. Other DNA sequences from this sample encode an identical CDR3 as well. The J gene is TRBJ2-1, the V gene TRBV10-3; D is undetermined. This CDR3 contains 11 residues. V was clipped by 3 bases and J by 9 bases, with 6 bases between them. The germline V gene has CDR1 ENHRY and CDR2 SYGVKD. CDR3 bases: TGTGCCATCAGTGATCGCGGTGAGCAGTTCTTC. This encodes CAISDRGEQFF.

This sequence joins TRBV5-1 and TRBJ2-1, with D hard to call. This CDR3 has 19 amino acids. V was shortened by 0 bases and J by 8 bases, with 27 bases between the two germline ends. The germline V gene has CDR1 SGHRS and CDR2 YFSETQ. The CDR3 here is CASSLGFATSNSHKDEQFF. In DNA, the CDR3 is TGCGCCAGCAGCTTGGGATTTGCGACTTCTAATTCCCATAAGGATGAGCAGTTCTTC.

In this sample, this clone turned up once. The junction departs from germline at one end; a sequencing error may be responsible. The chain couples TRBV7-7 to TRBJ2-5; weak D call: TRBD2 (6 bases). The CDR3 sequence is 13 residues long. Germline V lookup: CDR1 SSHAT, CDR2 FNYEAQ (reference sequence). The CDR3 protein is CASSAGTHETQYF. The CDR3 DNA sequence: TGTGCTAGCAGCGCCGGGACTCACGAGACCCAGTACTTC.

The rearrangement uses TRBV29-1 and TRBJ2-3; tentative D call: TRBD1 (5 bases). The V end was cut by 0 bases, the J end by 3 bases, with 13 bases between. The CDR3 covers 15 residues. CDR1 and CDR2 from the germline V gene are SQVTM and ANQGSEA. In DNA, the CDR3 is TGCAGCGTTGAAGAAGGGGTTAGTGCAACAGATACGCAGTATTTT. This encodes CSVEEGVSATDTQYF.